The clone carrying this T cell receptor (beta chain) has just a few counts. Its antigen is not known. The CDR3 has 17 amino acids. The germline gives CDR1 MNHNY, CDR2 SVGAGI (reference sequence). Trimming removed 5 bases from V and 1 base from J; junction bases left unmatched: 13. Used for diagnoses were clinical symptoms, serum thyroxine and TRAb, thyroid ultrasound and orbital computed tomography. The data were taken from a study of T cells in Graves' hyperthyroidism and ophthalmopathy. Findings and limits, study-wide: The model predicted ophthalmopathy a median roughly 6.5 months before onset.

There were TCR beta CDR3 regions amplified from RNA transcripts. Primed by the HTBI set, a first-round RT-PCR was run on the TCR CDR3. TCRdb reprocessed the multiplex PCR reads via MiXCR and lists one record per CDR3 protein. The table has 700,000 to 950,000 distinct CDR3 sequences, approximately 36% seen once. The genes are TRBV6-6 and TRBJ1-1; 7 nucleotides align to TRBD1. This TCR came from a woman aged 40 to 55 with Graves' hyperthyroidism. The sequencing sample was made of blood. The CDR3, as DNA: TGTGCCAGCAGTGAAGACATATACGGGACAGCGAACACTGAAGCTTTCTTT. Residues: CASSEDIYGTANTEAFF.